This TCR beta chain was recorded in a study of T and B cells in COVID-19 patients. As for the study in general: Blood was sampled from COVID-19 patients who were either actively infected or recovered. Study-wide findings and caveats: In COVID-19 patients, T cell receptor beta variable and joining gene use was reportedly strongly skewed. Clonality of TRB repertoires was high in active COVID-19; recovery brought above-healthy diversity and richness. Sorted SARS-CoV-2-responsive or tetramer+ T cells and CD4+, regulatory and CD8+ subsets were not yet sequenced.

Per the germline V gene, CDR1 is DFQATT and CDR2 is SNEGSKA (reference sequence). V gave up 0 bases and J gave up 1 base, with 6 bases separating them. This CDR3 contains 14 residues. TRB was amplified from around 250-500 ng of blood genomic DNA. This clonotype was recorded a few times. Its antigen remains unknown. Multiplex PCR with BIOMED2 TRB-A/B primer pools amplified TRB rearrangements. A single record per CDR3 protein comes from TCRdb applying MiXCR to the multiplex PCR reads. The sample records about 5,200 distinct CDR3 sequences, 15% to 20% being singletons. The sample was blood. This sequence joins TRBV20-1 and TRBJ2-2, with D unclear. This clonotype originated in a human donor who had recovered from COVID-19. Written as DNA, the CDR3 is TGCAGTGCTAGAGATATCCAGAACACCGGGGAGCTGTTTTTT. This gives the protein CSARDIQNTGELFF.